Sequencing of this T cell receptor (beta chain) was carried out in a study of control samples from healthy donors and cancer patients. Deletions cut 0 bases from V and 3 bases from J, with 6 bases between. The germline CDR1 and CDR2 sequences are LGHDT and YNNKEL (reference sequence). The CDR3 is 14 residues long. TCRdb's copy holds only in-frame clones and misses some; the assay was immunoSEQ multiplex PCR. Of under 200,000 clones listed, approximately 94% are singletons. This clone was counted once. The specimen sequenced was blood. This rearrangement joins TRBV3-1 (or the pseudogene TRBV3-2) to TRBJ1-3; a weak D match, TRBD1 (5 bases). This clonotype was sampled from a woman aged 40 to 50 in good health. The DNA for the CDR3 is TGTGCCAGCAGCCAAGACAGGGTTGGAAACACCATATATTTT. Protein: CASSQDRVGNTIYF.